This T cell receptor beta chain stems from a study of blood T cell repertoires in COVID-19. Study background: PBMCs, B-cell-depleted T cells, or T cells were the source of the cDNA or gDNA that made up the material.

In the source study's methods: Amplification with reference gene primers provided the estimates of nucleated cell counts. Some clones are missing from TCRdb's copy, which holds only in-frame ones; the method was immunoSEQ multiplex PCR. V and J calls and clone size are copied from that table; D and trimming were computed from the DNA. This sample has roughly 180,000 clones, with 70% to 80% found just once. V lost 2 bases, J lost 4 bases, and 5 bases stayed unmatched. The length of the CDR3 is 15 residues. Germline CDR1 and CDR2: SGHVS and FQNEAQ. Enrolment of Seattle patients took place during active infection, and they were followed longitudinally.

The rearrangement links TRBV7-8 to TRBJ2-1; 7 bases match TRBD2. The TCR originated in a woman aged 55-69 years with COVID-19, enrolled during active disease. Sequenced sample: peripheral blood. CDR3 sequence (DNA): TGTGCCAGCAGCTTATCGGGACTACCATACAATGAGCAGTTCTTC. This encodes CASSLSGLPYNEQFF.